The source of this T cell receptor beta chain is a study of vaccination effects on CD4 cells after COVID-19. This CDR3 region has 15 residues. Germline loops: CDR1 SGHNT, CDR2 YENEEA. Trimming removed 1 base at V and 8 bases at J, with 16 bases between. As for this clone: Its cognate antigen is unknown.

Cultured cells yielded isolated CD4+ T cells after roughly 11 days. Vaccine administered to participants consisted of two doses of either BNT162b2 or mRNA-1273. The authors exchanged half the medium for IL-2 medium on days 3 and 7. Sequencing used immunoSEQ multiplex PCR; TCRdb keeps in-frame clones, though not all of them. This table has about 40,000 clones, under 70% appearing once. This receptor was identified in a human donor who received a COVID-19 vaccine. Sample: CD4+ T cells from PBMCs cultured without peptide, taken after COVID-19 vaccination. The chain employs TRBV11-3 and TRBJ2-3, with D possibly TRBD1 on 5 matching bases. The CDR3 nucleotides are TGTGCCAGCAGCTTAGGGGGCAGGGATATCGGTACGCAGTATTTT. This translates into CASSLGGRDIGTQYF.